This is a list of T cell receptor beta chains from one sample in a study of T-cell reconstitution after alpha-beta-depleted transplantation in children. TCRdb ran MiXCR on the PCR reads and lists one entry per CDR3 protein. This table holds about 500,000 distinct CDR3 sequences, over 9.5% found once. This sample comprised PBMCs, mostly from graft donor cells, obtained 180 days after TCRalphabeta/CD19-depleted stem cell transplant. Source of these receptors: a female patient aged 2-15 years who had a stem cell transplant for aplastic anemia, so the T cells may come from the graft donor. The CDR3 runs from the conserved cysteine through the conserved F or W. The D gene is left open where the match is weak. Expanded clones are given a class, and other clones once, few, many or no size at all.

j_call v_call d_call clone_size cdr3_nt cdr3_aa
TRBJ2-3 TRBV28 NA few TGTGCCAGCAGTTCAGGCGTACTCACAGATACGCAGTATTTT CASSSGVLTDTQYF
TRBJ1-2 TRBV29-1 NA many TGCAGCGTTTCCCCGGGGCCCGCGGGAGGCTACACCTTC CSVSPGPAGGYTF
TRBJ2-5 TRBV7-2 NA many TGTGCCAGCAGCTTAGTTTCAGGCCAAGAGACCCAGTACTTC CASSLVSGQETQYF
TRBJ2-1 TRBV27 TRBD2 NA TGTGCCAGCACCCCTCCCGGTAGCGGGAGGGCCCTGAGGGACGAGCAGTTCTTC CASTPPGSGRALRDEQFF
TRBJ2-7 TRBV28 TRBD2 NA TGTGCCAGCAGTTCCCGACTAGCGGCCACCACCTACGAGCAGTACTTC CASSSRLAATTYEQYF
TRBJ2-1 TRBV10-3 TRBD2 few TGTGCCATCAGTGAGTCGAGCGGACTAGCGGCAGGTTCCTCCTACAATGAGCAGTTCTTC CAISESSGLAAGSSYNEQFF
TRBJ1-1 TRBV7-2 NA many TGTGCCAGCAGCTTAGAGTACACTGAAGCTTTCTTT CASSLEYTEAFF
TRBJ2-1 TRBV10-3 TRBD2 NA TGTGCCGTCCGGACTAGCGGGTACGGGGAGCAGTTCTTC CAVRTSGYGEQFF
TRBJ2-1 TRBV29-1 TRBD2 NA TGCAGCGTTGAAGAACGCAGGCGGGAGTACGGCAATGAGCAGTTCTTC CSVEERRREYGNEQFF
TRBJ2-5 TRBV5-1 NA NA TGCGCCAGCAGCTTGCAGGGAGGTGTGGAGACCCAGTACTTC CASSLQGGVETQYF
TRBJ2-7 TRBV7-6 TRBD2 NA TGTGCCAGCAGCAGCCTAGCGGGAGGGCGCTACGAGCAGTACTTC CASSSLAGGRYEQYF
TRBJ2-7 TRBV12-3/TRBV12-4 NA many TGTGCCTCCGCCGGGTCAACTTCCTACGAGCAGTACTTC CASAGSTSYEQYF
TRBJ2-7 TRBV7-2 NA many TGTGCCAGCAGCTTAGGGGACTACGAGCAGTACTTC CASSLGDYEQYF
TRBJ2-3 TRBV7-9 NA few TGTGCCAGCAGCTTATCCGGGTCTAGCACAGATACGCAGTATTTT CASSLSGSSTDTQYF
TRBJ2-2 TRBV29-1 TRBD2 few TGCAGCGTTGATGGTAGCGGGAGAGGAGCCGGGGAGCTGTTTTTT CSVDGSGRGAGELFF
TRBJ2-4 TRBV5-1 TRBD1 NA TGCGCCAGCAGCTACAAACAGGGGGCGGACATTCAGTACTTC CASSYKQGADIQYF
TRBJ2-1 TRBV11-2 NA few TGTGCCGTTCGAAGAGCAGGGTCGTTCGATGAGCAGTTCTTC CAVRRAGSFDEQFF
TRBJ1-5 TRBV27 NA few TGTGCCAGCAGTTTAACGAGTAGCAATCAGCCCCAGCATTTT CASSLTSSNQPQHF
TRBJ2-1 TRBV12-3/TRBV12-4 TRBD1 few TGTGCCAGCAGTTTACCCATACCGACAGGGGGAGGGCGGGAGCAGTTCTTC CASSLPIPTGGGREQFF
TRBJ2-1 TRBV4-3 TRBD1 NA TGCGCCAGCAGCCACCCAACCTTGACAGGGCGGGATGAGCAGTTCTTC CASSHPTLTGRDEQFF
TRBJ1-5 TRBV7-9 NA NA TGTGCCAGCAGCTCCGGGCAGACAGCCGATCAGCCCCAGCATTTT CASSSGQTADQPQHF
TRBJ2-3 TRBV5-1 TRBD2 few TGCGCCAGCAGCTTCGTATCGGGGGGGCTAACAGATACGCAGTATTTT CASSFVSGGLTDTQYF
TRBJ2-3 TRBV7-2 TRBD2 few TGTGCCAGCAGCTCCAACGGACTAGCGGGATTCACAGATACGCAGTATTTT CASSSNGLAGFTDTQYF
TRBJ1-1 TRBV7-2 NA few TGTGCCAGCTTCCTAGGGAACAGGGCGCTGACTGAAGCTTTCTTT CASFLGNRALTEAFF
TRBJ2-5 TRBV27 TRBD2 few TGTGCCAGCAGGGGGCGGACTAGCAGAGAGACCCAGTACTTC CASRGRTSRETQYF
TRBJ2-1 TRBV20-1 TRBD1 few TGCAGTGCTAGAGATAGTAAGCGTACTACAGGGGGCGGGGGTGAGCAGTTCTTC CSARDSKRTTGGGGEQFF
TRBJ2-2 TRBV27 NA few TGTGCCAGCAGTCCATCCCATAACACCGGGGAGCTGTTTTTT CASSPSHNTGELFF
TRBJ2-4 TRBV20-1 NA NA TGCAGTGCTAGGAGAAGGGGTTGGGACACTCAGGCCAAAAACATTCAGTACTTC CSARRRGWDTQAKNIQYF
TRBJ2-4 TRBV5-1 NA few TGCGCCAGCAGCCCCTCCGGGACGGGAAGAAAAAACATTCAGTACTTC CASSPSGTGRKNIQYF
TRBJ1-3 TRBV7-8 NA few TGTGCCAGCAGTTCATCAGGGAGCAACACCATATATTTT CASSSSGSNTIYF
TRBJ2-3 TRBV6-5 TRBD2 few TGTGCCAGCAGTTACTCGAGCCTAGCGGGAGGTAGCACAGATACGCAGTATTTT CASSYSSLAGGSTDTQYF
TRBJ2-1 TRBV5-1 NA many TGCGCCAGCAGCTCTTTTCCGGGAGAGGGCGATGAGCAGTTCTTC CASSSFPGEGDEQFF
TRBJ2-3 TRBV14 NA few TGTGCCAGCAGCCAGGGCCTGACGTCCACAGATACGCAGTATTTT CASSQGLTSTDTQYF
TRBJ1-2 TRBV6-1 TRBD1 NA TGTGCCAGCAGTCGAGAGGGACAGGGGATTTTCTATGGCTACACCTTC CASSREGQGIFYGYTF
TRBJ1-2 TRBV29-1 NA few TGCAGCGTTGACAGGGGTCGGTATGGCTACACCTTC CSVDRGRYGYTF
TRBJ2-7 TRBV3-1 NA few TGTGCCAGCAGCCAAGAAGGGGAGTATTGCTACGAGCAGTACTTC CASSQEGEYCYEQYF
TRBJ2-7 TRBV6-2/TRBV6-3 NA few TGTGCCAGTCGACGGGACGGAACATCCTACGAGCAGTACTTC CASRRDGTSYEQYF
TRBJ2-1 TRBV29-1 NA many TGCAGCGTTGAAGGCAGGGCCGATGAGCAGTTCTTC CSVEGRADEQFF
TRBJ1-5 TRBV5-1 NA NA TGCGCCAGCAGCTGGGTTCCGGGAAGCAATCAGCCCCAGCATTTT CASSWVPGSNQPQHF
TRBJ1-1 TRBV6-2/TRBV6-3 NA many TGTGCCGCAGCAGACGGGGGGACTGAAGCTTTCTTT CAAADGGTEAFF
TRBJ2-5 TRBV12-3/TRBV12-4 NA NA TGTGCCAGCACCCCAATAGGGCAGGGGGAGACCCAGTACTTC CASTPIGQGETQYF
TRBJ2-7 TRBV5-1 TRBD2 few TGCGCCAGCAGCTTGGACGGACTAGCGGGATACGAGCAGTACTTC CASSLDGLAGYEQYF
TRBJ1-1 TRBV9 NA NA TGTGCCAGCAGCGTAGTTGACATGATGAACACTGAAGCTTTCTTT CASSVVDMMNTEAFF
TRBJ2-3 TRBV6-2/TRBV6-3 NA few TGTGCCACAAGCGGAGGGATATTCACAGATACGCAGTATTTT CATSGGIFTDTQYF
TRBJ2-6 TRBV5-5 NA NA TGTGCCAGCAGCCCAACAGGGCCGGGGGCCAACGTCCTGACTTTC CASSPTGPGANVLTF
TRBJ2-3 TRBV29-1 NA NA TGCAGCGTTGAAGACCCCATATCGGATACGCAGTATTTT CSVEDPISDTQYF
TRBJ2-1 TRBV6-1 TRBD2 NA TGTGCCAGCAGTGGGGGTAGGGGAAGGGGAGGGTGGAATGAGCAGTTCTTC CASSGGRGRGGWNEQFF
TRBJ1-1 TRBV6-2/TRBV6-3 NA many TGTGCCAGCAGTTACTCGAGGGCGAACACTGAAGCTTTCTTT CASSYSRANTEAFF
TRBJ2-1 TRBV11-2 TRBD2 NA TGTGCCAGCACCCTGGGCGCGGGAGGGGTCGGGTTTCGGTACAATGAGCAGTTCTTC CASTLGAGGVGFRYNEQFF
TRBJ1-2 TRBV4-2 NA few TGTGCCAGCAGCCCCTGGAATGGGGCTAACTATGGCTACACCTTC CASSPWNGANYGYTF
TRBJ2-1 TRBV11-2 TRBD2 NA TGTGCCAGCAGCTTGAGGACTAGCGGGCGCTCCTACAATGAGCAGTTCTTC CASSLRTSGRSYNEQFF
TRBJ2-1 TRBV6-2/TRBV6-3 TRBD2 NA TGTGCCAGCAGTTACTGGGGTAGCGGGAACAATGAGCAGTTCTTC CASSYWGSGNNEQFF
TRBJ1-2 TRBV20-1 NA few TGCAGTGCCTTCTTGGAACCCCATGGCTACACCTTC CSAFLEPHGYTF
TRBJ1-2 TRBV10-3 NA few TGTGCCATCAGTGAGGCTGGTGACTATGGCTACACCTTC CAISEAGDYGYTF
TRBJ2-7 TRBV28 NA few TGTGCCAGCAGTTTACACGGACTGTCAGAGCAGTACTTC CASSLHGLSEQYF
TRBJ1-3 TRBV7-2 NA many TGTGCCAGCAGTTTGGGGCAGAGCTCTGGAAACACCATATATTTT CASSLGQSSGNTIYF
TRBJ1-3 TRBV28 NA NA TGTGCCAGCAGTCCGACGACTCATGGGGGACCTGGAAACACCATATATTTT CASSPTTHGGPGNTIYF
TRBJ2-1 TRBV29-1 NA NA TGCAGCGCTCTATCAATTGGGGAGCGGGTACGATACAATGAGCAGTTCTTC CSALSIGERVRYNEQFF
TRBJ1-1 TRBV5-6 TRBD1 once TGTGCCAGCAGGGGAAGAAGGAGGGGGCTACAGAACACTGAAGCTTTCTTT CASRGRRRGLQNTEAFF